Below, 21 T cell receptor beta chains from the same sample are listed, as sequenced in a study of naive and memory T cell subsets. Treatment here: skin biopsy from PPD injection site in Mantoux-positive individual. A UMI-containing oligonucleotide was joined by 3' ligation to the TCR cDNA template. Four PCR rounds used nested alpha and beta constant region primers plus the SP2 primer. MiXCR, run by TCRdb on the UMI-ligation and nested PCR reads, gives a single entry per CDR3 protein. The repertoire holds 35,000 to 40,000 distinct CDR3 sequences, with about 10% as singletons. Sequences were derived from skin, sampled from a tuberculin skin test site. The receptors were sampled from an adult in good health.

This clonotype was observed many times. The V call is TRBV28, the J call TRBJ1-5; D perhaps matches TRBD1 (5 bases). The germline V gene has CDR1 MDHEN and CDR2 SYDVKM. V dropped 6 bases and J dropped 0 bases, with 15 bases sitting between them. The CDR3 loop spans 16 amino acids. The CDR3 loop is CASRDLQGYSNQPQHF. CDR3 DNA: TGTGCCAGCAGAGACCTGCAGGGTTATAGCAATCAGCCCCAGCATTTT.

This clonotype was found a few times. The V call is TRBV19, the J call TRBJ2-3, with 16 bases aligning to TRBD2. CDR3 length equals 15 residues. After removal of 6 bases from V and 5 bases from J, the junction contained 2 bases not matched to a gene. CDR1 and CDR2 (germline): LNHDA, SQIVND (reference sequence). In DNA, the CDR3 is TGTGCCAGTAGGGGACTAGCGGGAGGGGAAGATACGCAGTATTTT. Its protein product is CASRGLAGGEDTQYF.

This clonotype came up many times. The rearrangement uses TRBV6-1 and TRBJ2-1; perhaps TRBD1 as D (8 bases). The germline gives CDR1 MNHNS, CDR2 SASEGT. V was clipped by 6 bases and J by 1 base, with 25 bases between them. The CDR3 extends over 19 amino acids. CDR3 DNA sequence: TGTGCCAGCAGGGACCGGGGGGCACCCCACAGGGGGTCCTACAATGAGCAGTTCTTC. Its translation is CASRDRGAPHRGSYNEQFF.

To note about this clonotype: A much larger clone differs by one base, so this may be a read error. The chain combines TRBV12-3 or TRBV12-4 with TRBJ2-3; no definite D call. V lost 3 bases and J 6 bases, leaving 13 bases between the germline ends. This CDR3 has 14 residues. CDR3: CASSFSIARDTQYF. As DNA, the CDR3 is TGTGCCAGCAGTTTTTCGATAGCTAGGGATACGCAGTATTTT.

Ten or more counts support this clonotype. V gene TRBV29-1 combines with J gene TRBJ2-3, with D possibly being TRBD1 (6 bases). Per germline, CDR1 SQVTM and CDR2 ANQGSEA. Trimming left V 7 bases short and J 2 bases short, with 16 bases between. The CDR3 loop spans 14 amino acids. CDR3 nucleotide sequence: TGCAGCGCCGCCGGGACACATAACACAGATACGCAGTATTTT. Encoded protein: CSAAGTHNTDTQYF.

In this sample, this clonotype turned up once. This sequence joins TRBV5-4 and TRBJ2-7; 7 nucleotides agree with TRBD1. Trimming removed 5 bases from V and 2 bases from J; junction bases left unmatched: 7. The germline gives CDR1 SGHNT, CDR2 YYREEE (reference sequence). The CDR3 has 14 amino acids. The CDR3 spells CASSYGQEAYEQYF. In DNA form, the CDR3 reads TGTGCCAGCAGTTACGGACAGGAGGCCTACGAGCAGTACTTC.

Many counts were recorded for this clonotype. The CDR3 sequence: CASSHLTGQGGQETQYF. CDR3 DNA: TGTGCCAGCAGCCACCTAACCGGACAGGGGGGCCAAGAGACCCAGTACTTC. This chain uses TRBV4-2 with TRBJ2-5; 10 bases map to TRBD1. Germline V gene sequence: CDR1 LGHNA, CDR2 YNFKEQ. The trim removed 3 bases at V and 1 base at J, leaving 8 bases unmatched. This CDR3 is built from 17 residues.

This clonotype occurred many times. This chain joins TRBV5-6 and TRBJ2-6; tentatively, D is TRBD2 (6 bases). There are 16 residues in the CDR3. Germline V CDR1 and CDR2: SGHDT, YYEEEE. Trimming removed 4 bases at V and 0 bases at J, with 11 bases between. CDR3 sequence reads: CASSLGGASGANVLTF. The CDR3 nucleotides read TGTGCCAGCAGCCTGGGGGGAGCCTCTGGGGCCAACGTCCTGACTTTC.

In its sample, this clonotype was seen a few times. V usage is TRBV12-3 or TRBV12-4 and J usage is TRBJ2-1; possibly TRBD1 or TRBD2 for D (5 bases each). Trimming took 6 bases from V and 2 from J, leaving 17 bases between them. The CDR3 is made up of 16 amino acids. CDR3 bases: TGTGCCAGCAGCTACCAGGGAGAAAGGGCCTACAATGAGCAGTTCTTC. It is translated as CASSYQGERAYNEQFF.

This clonotype was counted many times. The genes are TRBV11-3 and TRBJ2-1, with D perhaps matching TRBD1 (6 bases). Germline V gene lookup returns CDR1 SGHNT and CDR2 YENEEA. Trimming took off 6 bases at V and 1 base at J, with 13 bases between the two ends. The CDR3 covers 15 residues. DNA of the CDR3: TGTGCCAGCAGTATATACAGGGAATCCTACAATGAGCAGTTCTTC. This codes for CASSIYRESYNEQFF.

There are many counts of this clonotype. The chain joins TRBV7-2 to TRBJ2-1, with D possibly being TRBD1 or TRBD2 (5 bases each). Germline loops: CDR1 SGHTA, CDR2 FQGNSA. V was shortened by 2 bases and J by 8 bases, with 7 bases between the two germline ends. The CDR3 spans 12 residues. The CDR3 bases are TGTGCCAGCAGCTTACAGGGACATGAGCAGTTCTTC. Translating it yields CASSLQGHEQFF.

This clonotype was seen many times. This sequence joins TRBV29-1 and TRBJ1-5, with TRBD1 identical over 8 bases. The germline V gene has CDR1 SQVTM and CDR2 ANQGSEA. The CDR3 loop spans 17 amino acids. Losses at the gene ends were 6 bases for V and 2 bases for J; bases not matched to a gene: 15. CDR3 bases: TGCAGCGTAAAAGGGGTGGCAGGGGGCAGTGGCAATCAGCCCCAGCATTTT. It is translated as CSVKGVAGGSGNQPQHF. Combining the CDR3 with reference TRBV29-1 and TRBJ1-5 gives the whole variable domain SAVISQKPSRDICQRGTSLTIQCQVDSQVTMMFWYRQQPGQSLTLIATANQGSEATYESGFVIDKFPISRPNLTFSTLTVSNMSPEDSSIYLCSVKGVAGGSGNQPQHFGDGTRLSIL.

The chain carries TRBV28 and TRBJ2-3, with TRBD2 matching 12 bases. The CDR3 is 20 residues long. The germline gives CDR1 MDHEN, CDR2 SYDVKM. J was trimmed by 2 bases and V by 6 bases; bases with no gene match: 18. The CDR3 DNA reads as TGTGCCAGCAGGGGGATACTAGCGGGAGGCCTAGCAAGGGACACAGATACGCAGTATTTT. Protein: CASRGILAGGLARDTDTQYF.

This clonotype appeared a few times. V gene TRBV29-1 combines with J gene TRBJ1-3, with 7 bases matching TRBD1. Per the germline V gene, CDR1 is SQVTM and CDR2 is ANQGSEA. V gave up 5 bases and J gave up 2 bases; unmatched junction bases: 9. The CDR3 extends over 15 amino acids. CDR3 sequence: CSVQVTGDAGNTIYF. The CDR3 DNA reads TGCAGCGTTCAAGTTACAGGGGACGCTGGAAACACCATATATTTT.

This clonotype has only a few counts. The chain is built from TRBV6-1 and TRBJ1-5, with 10 bases identical to TRBD1. With V trimmed by 3 bases and J by 4 bases, 9 bases remained unmatched. The germline V gene encodes CDR1 MNHNS and CDR2 SASEGT. This CDR3 has 17 residues. CDR3 amino acids: CASSDLGDRGYNQPQHF. For the CDR3, the DNA is TGTGCCAGCAGTGACCTAGGGGACAGGGGTTATAATCAGCCCCAGCATTTT.

This clonotype was observed many times. This chain joins TRBV20-1 and TRBJ2-3, with TRBD2 identical over 8 bases. CDR1 DFQATT and CDR2 SNEGSKA come from the germline V gene (reference sequence). Trimming cost V 4 bases and J 2 bases; bases outside gene matches: 17. The CDR3 is made up of 18 amino acids. CDR3 sequence reads: CSATSYERGPLNTDTQYF. In nucleotides, the CDR3 is TGCAGTGCTACCTCCTATGAGCGGGGGCCCCTAAACACAGATACGCAGTATTTT.

This clonotype was recorded many times. The V call is TRBV28, the J call TRBJ2-5; 9 positions match TRBD2. The CDR3 is made up of 15 amino acids. Germline-derived CDR1 and CDR2 are MDHEN and SYDVKM. V gave up 4 bases and J gave up 5 bases; unmatched junction bases: 8. CDR3 nucleotides: TGTGCCAGCAGTTCCGCGGGAGGGCCTGGGGAGACCCAGTACTTC. This sequence encodes CASSSAGGPGETQYF.

This clonotype was counted ten times or more. Written as DNA, the CDR3 is TGTGCCAGCAGTTTATTAGCGGGAGCTTACAATGAGCAGTTCTTC. Residues: CASSLLAGAYNEQFF. The chain combines TRBV28 with TRBJ2-1; 9 bases align to TRBD2. Germline CDR1 MDHEN, CDR2 SYDVKM. Unmatched junction bases numbered 2, after V lost 1 base and J lost 4 bases. The CDR3 covers 15 residues.

By frequency in the sample, this clonotype is medium-sized. This rearrangement joins TRBV7-2 to TRBJ2-3; 13 bases map to TRBD2. CDR1 and CDR2 (germline): SGHTA, FQGNSA. The CDR3 length is 16 residues. V was pared by 5 bases and J by 5 bases, with 7 bases of the junction left unmatched. The CDR3 DNA is TGTGCCAGCAGCCAGACTAGCGGGGGGTCGGGAGATACGCAGTATTTT. The encoded protein is CASSQTSGGSGDTQYF. Together with reference TRBV7-2 and TRBJ2-3, the CDR3 gives the full variable domain: GAGVSQSPSNKVTEKGKDVELRCDPISGHTALYWYRQSLGQGLEFLIYFQGNSAPDKSGLPSDRFSAERTGGSVSTLTIQRTQQEDSAVYLCASSQTSGGSGDTQYFGPGTRLTVL.

This clonotype was seen ten or more times. The J gene is TRBJ2-7, the V gene TRBV20-1; D is ambiguous. The V end was cut by 1 base, the J end by 3 bases, with 4 bases between. CDR3 size: 11 residues. Germline V gives CDR1 DFQATT, CDR2 SNEGSKA (reference sequence). Here the CDR3 reads CSARGSYEQYF. The CDR3 nucleotides are TGCAGTGCTAGAGGTAGCTACGAGCAGTACTTC.

This clonotype was detected ten times or more. One junction end disagrees with the germline gene, perhaps due to a read error. J is TRBJ2-3 and V is TRBV29-1; a weak D match, TRBD2 (5 bases). Germline lookup yields CDR1 SQVTM and CDR2 ANQGSEA. The CDR3 runs 14 residues. This chain's CDR3 is CSVEGDGDRDTQYF. The CDR3 nucleotides are TGCAGCGTAGAAGGTGACGGGGATAGGGATACGCAGTATTTT.